The clone carrying this TCR beta chain was seen a handful of times. The antigen remains undetermined. These data originate in a study of T cells in Graves' hyperthyroidism and ophthalmopathy. General study findings and limits: Ophthalmopathy and stable hyperthyroidism were told apart by a 13 V-J model.

Researchers amplified the TCR beta CDR3 regions from RNA transcripts. First-round RT-PCR with HTBI primers amplified the TCR CDR3 region. MiXCR, run by TCRdb on the multiplex PCR reads, gives a single entry per CDR3 protein. The sample yields some 350,000 distinct CDR3 sequences, about 16% seen once. A patient was excluded if there was uncontrolled infection, other autoimmune disease, pregnancy or lactation. Diagnoses used clinical symptoms, serum thyroxine and TRAb, thyroid ultrasound and orbital computed tomography. The PBMCs had their origin in less than 13 ml of fresh peripheral blood. V dropped 6 bases and J dropped 7 bases, with 6 bases sitting between them. The V gene's germline CDR1 is MDHEN and CDR2 SYDVKM. The CDR3 is 11 amino acids.

This clonotype was sampled from a woman aged 60-70 years with Graves' ophthalmopathy. The sample was blood. The chain couples TRBV28 to TRBJ2-2; D is perhaps TRBD1 (6 bases). This chain's CDR3 is CASRDSGELFF. For the CDR3, the DNA is TGTGCCAGCAGGGACAGCGGGGAGCTGTTTTTT.